This T cell receptor (beta chain) was identified during a study of shared clonotypes between healthy human individuals. Overall study findings and caveats: Shared clonotypes across all four donors exceeded non-shared ones in generation probability. Memory subsets generally showed lower estimated richness than naive subsets.

On this clone: What it binds is unknown. One base away lies a much larger clone, so this may be a sequencing read error. In the same sample, other DNA sequences code for this CDR3.

The data were produced by immunoSEQ multiplex PCR, yet TCRdb's version contains in-frame clones alone and is incomplete. Among over 2 million clones listed, 85% to 95% were seen once. Source material: naive CD4+ T cells sorted from blood. The subset: CD45RA+ positively selected. The source is a man aged 18 to 29 in good health.

CDR3 sequence reads: CASRQDSNQPQHF. The DNA for the CDR3 is TGTGCCAGCAGGCAAGATAGCAATCAGCCCCAGCATTTT. The gene calls are TRBV2 and TRBJ1-5; D is undetermined. There are 13 residues in the CDR3. Trimming pared 6 bases from V and 0 bases from J, leaving 6 bases between. Germline-derived CDR1 and CDR2 are SNHLY and FYNNEI. The entire variable domain, with the rest obtained from reference TRBV2 and TRBJ1-5, is as follows: EPEVTQTPSHQVTQMGQEVILRCVPISNHLYFYWYRQILGQKVEFLVSFYNNEISEKSEIFDDQFSVERPDGSNFTLKIRSTKLEDSAMYFCASRQDSNQPQHFGDGTRLSIL.